This TCR beta chain emerged from a study of T cell responses to AZD1222 COVID-19 vaccine. Study-wide results and caveats: Baseline testing showed seropositivity in only a handful of AZD1222 recipients.

Concerning this clone itself: What it recognizes is unknown.

Deletions cut 1 base from V and 3 bases from J, with 13 bases between. Looked up from germline, CDR1 is LGHNA and CDR2 is YSLEER. There are 15 residues in the CDR3. TCRdb keeps only in-frame clones here, not all; method: immunoSEQ multiplex PCR. Of under 100,000 clones listed, 90% to 95% are singletons. The V call is TRBV4-3, the J call TRBJ2-7; D is perhaps TRBD1 (5 bases). Sequencing was performed on peripheral blood, taken on day 0 of MenACWY control vaccination. The clonotype comes from an adult in good health. The CDR3 loop is CASSQGPDRVYEQYF. DNA of the CDR3: TGCGCCAGCAGCCAAGGCCCAGACAGAGTCTACGAGCAGTACTTC.